This entry lists 19 T cell receptor beta chains sequenced from one sample in a study of blood T cell repertoires in COVID-19. The data were produced by immunoSEQ multiplex PCR, yet TCRdb's version contains in-frame clones alone and is incomplete. The sample holds 350,000 or so clones, roughly 85% seen once. Sequencing used PBMCs or T cells enriched from blood (not recorded which). These receptors were collected from a woman aged 40 to 50 with acute COVID-19.

V and J are TRBV9 and TRBJ1-2, with D perhaps TRBD1 (6 bases). This CDR3 region has 14 residues. The germline gives CDR1 SGDLS, CDR2 YYNGEE. Trimming took 4 bases from V and 8 from J, leaving 18 bases between them. CDR3 protein: CASSPRGGMGGYTF. In DNA, the CDR3 is TGTGCCAGCAGCCCAAGGGGGGGGATGGGAGGCTACACCTTC.

The chain couples TRBV19 to TRBJ1-5; a weak D match, TRBD1 (6 bases). This CDR3 has 20 amino acids. The germline gives CDR1 LNHDA, CDR2 SQIVND (reference sequence). Between the trimmed V and J ends, which lost 5 bases and 6 bases, there was a span of 32 bases. CDR3 loop: CASSSGTPSGGGQGGQPQHF. CDR3 coding DNA: TGTGCCAGTAGTTCCGGAACCCCCAGCGGGGGGGGGCAAGGGGGTCAGCCCCAGCATTTT.

The chain employs TRBV7-9 and TRBJ1-3; D unclear. V lost 9 bases to trimming and J lost 8 bases, with 20 bases between them. CDR3 length equals 14 residues. The germline V gene has CDR1 SEHNR and CDR2 FQNEAQ (reference sequence). The CDR3 reads CASARSQATDTIYF. The CDR3 DNA follows: TGTGCCAGTGCGCGGTCTCAAGCCACGGACACCATATATTTT.

V and J are TRBV5-1 and TRBJ2-1; 8 nucleotides line up with TRBD2. Trimming cost V 0 bases and J 3 bases; bases outside gene matches: 5. The CDR3 contains 16 residues. Germline loops: CDR1 SGHRS, CDR2 YFSETQ. The CDR3 here is CASSLGSGRGYNEQFF. CDR3 nucleotide sequence: TGCGCCAGCAGCTTGGGGAGCGGGAGAGGCTACAATGAGCAGTTCTTC.

This clone has a single count. The chain is built from TRBV11-2 and TRBJ1-6; 7 bases match TRBD1. This CDR3 has 14 residues. Germline values: CDR1 SGHAT, CDR2 FQNNGV. Germline trimming cut 3 bases from V and 9 bases from J; bases unmatched to any gene: 5. The CDR3 loop is CASSFTGESSPLHF. The CDR3 bases are TGTGCCAGCAGCTTCACAGGGGAGTCTTCACCCCTCCACTTT.

This chain uses TRBV7-8 with TRBJ2-7; 13 bases align to TRBD2. The germline V gene encodes CDR1 SGHVS and CDR2 FQNEAQ. The CDR3 consists of 14 residues. J gave up 6 bases and V 1 base, and 0 bases lay outside the gene matches. The CDR3 region has the DNA TGTGCCAGCAGCTTAGGACTAGCGGGAGGCGAGCAGTACTTC. Translated: CASSLGLAGGEQYF. The variable domain in full, with the rest retrieved from reference TRBV7-8 and TRBJ2-7, is GAGVSQSPRYKVAKRGQDVALRCDPISGHVSLFWYQQALGQGPEFLTYFQNEAQLDKSGLPSDRFFAERPEGSVSTLKIQRTQQEDSAVYLCASSLGLAGGEQYFGPGTRLTVT.

This chain joins TRBV19 and TRBJ1-2; D is possibly TRBD1 (5 bases). In germline, CDR1 is LNHDA, CDR2 SQIVND (reference sequence). CDR3 length equals 13 residues. V lost 9 bases, J lost 4 bases, and 15 bases lay in between. The CDR3 DNA reads TGTGCCAGCAGACCCGGGGGTTCCTATGGCTACACCTTC. Its protein product is CASRPGGSYGYTF.

The chain joins TRBV19 to TRBJ1-1; no clear D. V was pared by 6 bases and J by 5 bases, with 13 bases between. The CDR3 totals 13 residues. Germline lookup yields CDR1 LNHDA and CDR2 SQIVND (reference sequence). CDR3 nucleotides: TGTGCCAGTAGGCGGGCGGAAGCAACTGAAGCTTTCTTT. Translation: CASRRAEATEAFF.

The chain carries TRBV4-1 and TRBJ1-2; 7 bases line up with TRBD1. V dropped 5 bases and J dropped 0; count of bases not matched to a gene: 6. Per the germline V gene, CDR1 is MGHRA and CDR2 is YSYEKL. The CDR3 runs 15 residues. CDR3 in amino acids: CASSNLGTANYGYTF. The CDR3 DNA is TGCGCCAGCAGCAACTTAGGGACAGCTAACTATGGCTACACCTTC.

The chain is built from TRBV5-1 and TRBJ2-1; possibly TRBD1 for D (5 bases). CDR1 is SGHRS and CDR2 is YFSETQ in the germline V gene. The CDR3 is 15 residues long. Trimming pared 4 bases from V and 6 bases from J, leaving 17 bases between. CDR3 in amino acids: CASSGAGSLGNEQFF. The CDR3 DNA reads as TGCGCCAGCAGCGGGGCAGGTAGCTTGGGCAATGAGCAGTTCTTC.

This clone has only one observation. The V gene is TRBV7-2, the J gene TRBJ2-5; possible D gene TRBD1, 6 bases. The germline V gene has CDR1 SGHTA and CDR2 FQGNSA. V lost 2 bases and J 7 bases, leaving 20 bases between the germline ends. CDR3 length equals 16 residues. CDR3 protein: CASSLSSGAFVGTQYF. The CDR3 coding sequence is TGTGCCAGCAGCTTAAGTTCAGGGGCATTTGTTGGGACCCAGTACTTC.

This chain connects TRBV10-3 to TRBJ2-1; D gene ambiguous. The CDR3 loop spans 11 amino acids. The V end was cut by 7 bases, the J end by 6 bases, with 7 bases between. CDR1 is ENHRY, CDR2 SYGVKD, per germline. CDR3 DNA sequence: TGTGCCATCAATCTCGGCAATGAGCAGTTCTTC. Amino acids: CAINLGNEQFF.

This clone came up a few times. The chain couples TRBV18 to TRBJ2-1, with TRBD2 identical over 11 bases. The germline V gene has CDR1 KGHSH and CDR2 LQKENI. Losses at the gene ends were 0 bases for V and 7 bases for J; bases not matched to a gene: 8. This CDR3 is built from 17 residues. The CDR3 coding sequence is TGTGCCAGCTCACCACCTAATAGCGGGAGGGCTTGGAATGAGCAGTTCTTC. Translation gives CASSPPNSGRAWNEQFF.

The rearrangement joins TRBV3-1 (or the pseudogene TRBV3-2) to TRBJ2-7; 8 bases agree with TRBD2. The V and J ends lost 4 bases and 3 bases, in that order; junction bases with no gene match: 8. Germline V lookup: CDR1 LGHDT, CDR2 YNNKEL (reference sequence). CDR3 length equals 15 residues. The CDR3: CASSPSGGGFYEQYF. The CDR3 DNA reads as TGTGCCAGCAGCCCCTCGGGCGGGGGGTTCTACGAGCAGTACTTC.

This chain connects TRBV11-2 to TRBJ2-5, with TRBD1 identical over 10 bases. This CDR3 contains 15 residues. The J segment lost 3 bases and the V segment lost 1 base, leaving 2 bases of the junction unmatched. Germline CDR1 and CDR2: SGHAT and FQNNGV. CDR3 in amino acids: CASSLAGTGEETQYF. DNA for the CDR3: TGTGCCAGCAGCTTAGCCGGGACAGGGGAAGAGACCCAGTACTTC.

The rearrangement uses TRBV6-5 and TRBJ1-2; 9 bases are a match to TRBD1. After removal of 5 bases from V and 0 bases from J, the junction contained 4 bases not matched to a gene. CDR1 is MNHEY and CDR2 is SVGAGI in the germline V gene. The CDR3 runs 15 residues. The CDR3 region has the DNA TGTGCCAGCAGTACCCGACAGGGGGCTAACTATGGCTACACCTTC. Amino acid sequence: CASSTRQGANYGYTF.

As to this clone: An end of the junction does not agree with germline; a read error may underlie this. The chain combines TRBV7-2 with TRBJ2-1, with TRBD2 identical over 11 bases. CDR1 is SGHTA and CDR2 is FQGNSA in the germline V gene. The CDR3 has 17 amino acids. The CDR3, as DNA: TGTGCCAGCAGTTTAGGCCCATACACTAGCGGGAGCAGTTTGCAGTTCTTC. Protein sequence: CASSLGPYTSGSSLQFF.

V and J are TRBV19 and TRBJ2-1, with D uncertain. Germline V CDR1 and CDR2: LNHDA, SQIVND (reference sequence). Deletions cut 8 bases from V and 3 bases from J, with 5 bases between. This CDR3 is built from 11 residues. The chain's CDR3 is CASQDYNEQFF. For the CDR3, the DNA is TGTGCCAGTCAGGACTACAATGAGCAGTTCTTC.

The chain has TRBV4-2 and TRBJ2-3; TRBD2 is a possible D gene (6 bases). Trimming pared 1 base from V and 1 base from J, leaving 9 bases between. CDR1 is LGHNA, CDR2 YNFKEQ, per germline. The CDR3 totals 15 residues. The CDR3 DNA reads TGTGCCAGCAGCCAAGGTCCGGGGGGCACAGATACGCAGTATTTT. Protein sequence: CASSQGPGGTDTQYF.